Sequencing of this T cell receptor beta chain was carried out in a study of T cell repertoires in ileal Crohn's disease. CDR1 is LNHDA, CDR2 SQIVND, per germline (reference sequence). The CDR3 is 16 amino acids. This clone was observed once. Assay used: immunoSEQ multiplex PCR; TCRdb lists only in-frame clones, some missing. The sample shows roughly 13,000 clones, around four fifths of them seen only once. The chain has TRBV19 and TRBJ2-5; maybe TRBD1 (6 bases). The J call could be wrong; TRBJ2-7 is a better fit for the DNA end. Sequenced material: ileal tissue. This TCR was sampled from an adult with Crohn's disease. The CDR3 bases are TGTGCCAGTAGTACCTACAACAGGGTTGGGGGATACGAGCAGTACTTC. It yields the protein CASSTYNRVGGYEQYF.